Below are 22 T cell receptor beta chains sequenced from a single sample in a study of sequential checkpoint blockade in melanoma. This table comes from immunoSEQ multiplex PCR, and its TCRdb copy is limited to in-frame clones, with some not included. This table has 2,400 or so clones, less than 20% appearing once. Treatment meaning: randomized to nivolumab then ipilimumab (arm A) or the reverse (arm B). The input for sequencing was tumor tissue (inferred from file names), taken from a patient given nivolumab and ipilimumab in sequence. The receptors were gathered from a human donor with melanoma.

This clone was observed many times. The J gene is TRBJ2-7, the V gene TRBV11-3, with TRBD2 identical over 8 bases. The V segment lost 5 bases and the J segment 5 bases; nucleotides outside the gene matches: 23. The CDR3 is 19 residues long. Germline V CDR1 and CDR2: SGHNT, YENEEA. This CDR3 is CASSPGAGAAGARDNEQYF. In DNA, the CDR3 is TGTGCCAGCAGCCCGGGGGCAGGGGCAGCGGGAGCGCGAGATAACGAGCAGTACTTC.

In this sample, this clone turned up a few times. V usage is TRBV6-8 and J usage is TRBJ2-2; 12 bases line up with TRBD1. Germline assignment: CDR1 MNHGY and CDR2 SAAAGT. CDR3 length equals 20 residues. Losses at the gene ends were 5 bases for V and 4 bases for J; bases not matched to a gene: 17. The CDR3: CASSPTPGQGAKTITGELFF. The CDR3 nucleotides read TGTGCCAGCAGTCCAACCCCGGGACAGGGGGCCAAAACTATCACCGGGGAGCTGTTTTTT.

The CDR3 coding sequence is TGTGCCAGCAGTTTTCTTGACGGCAGAGGTATAAACTATGGCTACACCTTC. Protein: CASSFLDGRGINYGYTF. The chain is built from TRBV28 and TRBJ1-2; D remains ambiguous. Germline CDR1 MDHEN, CDR2 SYDVKM. V shed 3 bases and J shed 2 bases, with 19 bases lying between them. There are 17 residues in the CDR3.

The CDR3: CASSQDLARSYYEQYF. In DNA form, the CDR3 reads TGCGCCAGCAGCCAAGATCTTGCGAGATCCTACTACGAGCAGTACTTC. The V call is TRBV23-1, the J call TRBJ2-7; D unclear. TRBV23-1 carries the ORF label, with uncertain function. This CDR3 region has 16 residues. V gave up 6 bases and J gave up 3 bases, with 21 bases separating them.

By its share, this clone is large. The rearrangement uses TRBV11-3 and TRBJ2-5; the match to TRBD2 covers 12 bases. V lost 5 bases to trimming and J lost 4 bases; unmatched junction nucleotides: 8. The CDR3 consists of 16 residues. The V gene's germline CDR1 is SGHNT and CDR2 YENEEA. In DNA, the CDR3 is TGTGCCAGCAGCCAAACGGCTAGCGGGGGGGCAGAGACCCAGTACTTC. Protein sequence: CASSQTASGGAETQYF.

By proportion, this clone is large. The chain's CDR3 is CSVEAEGLSPFGQYF. The CDR3 DNA is TGCAGCGTTGAAGCTGAGGGACTATCACCTTTTGGGCAGTACTTC. The chain employs TRBV29-1 and TRBJ2-7, with TRBD2 matching over 7 bases. CDR1 and CDR2 (germline): SQVTM, ANQGSEA. The J segment lost 9 bases and the V segment lost 1 base, leaving 15 bases of the junction unmatched. The length of the CDR3 is 15 residues.

The J gene is TRBJ1-3, the V gene TRBV5-1, with a tentative D call TRBD1 (6 bases). CDR1 is SGHRS, CDR2 YFSETQ, per germline. The CDR3 contains 14 residues. The V end was cut by 3 bases, the J end by 4 bases, with 11 bases between. The CDR3 protein is CASSSQGEGNTIYF. The CDR3 DNA reads as TGCGCCAGCAGCTCACAGGGAGAAGGAAACACCATATATTTT.

This clone is classed as large. This chain uses TRBV19 with TRBJ1-3, with TRBD1 matching 7 bases. Germline values: CDR1 LNHDA, CDR2 SQIVND (reference sequence). V dropped 3 bases and J dropped 7; count of bases not matched to a gene: 9. This CDR3 is 15 amino acids long. The CDR3 DNA follows: TGTGCCAGTAGTATGGGACAGTTTTGGCGGAACACCATATATTTT. Its protein is CASSMGQFWRNTIYF. Full variable domain (remainder filled in from reference TRBV19 and TRBJ1-3): DGGITQSPKYLFRKEGQNVTLSCEQNLNHDAMYWYRQDPGQGLRLIYYSQIVNDFQKGDIAEGYSVSREKKESFPLTVTSAQKNPTAFYLCASSMGQFWRNTIYFGEGSWLTVV.

By share, this clone ranks as medium-sized. V and J are TRBV11-3 and TRBJ2-2; TRBD2 matches at 8 bases. Germline-derived CDR1 and CDR2 are SGHNT and YENEEA. This CDR3 has 16 amino acids. Germline trimming cut 5 bases from V and 6 bases from J; bases unmatched to any gene: 11. CDR3 coding DNA: TGTGCCAGCAGCAGACCGGGACTAGTCCCCCCCGGGGAGCTGTTTTTT. As protein: CASSRPGLVPPGELFF. The whole variable domain, filled in from reference TRBV11-3 and TRBJ2-2, reads EAGVVQSPRYKIIEKKQPVAFWCNPISGHNTLYWYLQNLGQGPELLIRYENEEAVDDSQLPKDRFSAERLKGVDSTLKIQPAELGDSAVYLCASSRPGLVPPGELFFGEGSRLTVL.

This clone was picked up many times. The genes are TRBV11-3 and TRBJ1-5, with TRBD1 matching 9 bases. The CDR3 loop spans 15 amino acids. CDR1 and CDR2 (germline): SGHNT, YENEEA. V lost 5 bases and J lost 6; bases outside the gene matches: 8. CDR3 coding DNA: TGTGCCAGCAGCCCCGGGACAGGGCAAGGTCAGCCCCAGCATTTT. Its translation is CASSPGTGQGQPQHF.

In its sample, this clone was seen a few times. This sequence joins TRBV19 and TRBJ2-1, with 7 bases fitting TRBD1. Germline loops: CDR1 LNHDA, CDR2 SQIVND (reference sequence). The CDR3 covers 19 residues. Unmatched junction bases numbered 16, after V lost 5 bases and J lost 0 bases. The CDR3 coding sequence is TGTGCCAGTAGTTGGGGTGTAGGGGGCGGATATGGCTCCTACAATGAGCAGTTCTTC. The encoded protein is CASSWGVGGGYGSYNEQFF.

In this sample, this clone turned up a few times. The gene calls are TRBV6-8 and TRBJ2-3, with TRBD2 matching 13 bases. CDR1 and CDR2 from the germline V gene are MNHGY and SAAAGT. The CDR3 totals 15 residues. J lost 4 bases, V lost 5 bases, and 3 bases had no gene match. CDR3 bases: TGTGCCAGCAGTGACGGGACTAGCGGGGCAGATACGCAGTATTTT. This encodes CASSDGTSGADTQYF.

This clone ranks as large. This chain joins TRBV30 and TRBJ1-6, with D perhaps matching TRBD1 (5 bases). V lost 8 bases to trimming and J lost 6 bases, with 11 bases between them. Germline V lookup: CDR1 GTSNPN, CDR2 SVGIG (reference sequence). The CDR3 is 12 amino acids. CDR3 sequence (DNA): TGTGCCGGCGAGAGGGGTAATTCACCCCTCCACTTT. Residues: CAGERGNSPLHF. Drawing the rest from reference TRBV30 and TRBJ1-6, the complete variable domain is SQTIHQWPATLVQPVGSPLSLECTVEGTSNPNLYWYRQAAGRGLQLLFYSVGIGQISSEVPQNLSASRPQDRQFILSSKKLLLSDSGFYLCAGERGNSPLHFGNGTRLTVT.

This clone showed up many times. This chain joins TRBV11-3 and TRBJ2-1; 8 nucleotides match TRBD2. Germline lookup yields CDR1 SGHNT and CDR2 YENEEA. The length of the CDR3 is 16 residues. The ends lost 5 bases at V and 0 bases at J; junction bases unmatched: 6. Here the CDR3 DNA reads TGTGCCAGCAGCGGACTCAGCGGGAGCTCCTACAATGAGCAGTTCTTC. Protein sequence: CASSGLSGSSYNEQFF. Complete variable domain (other parts from reference TRBV11-3 and TRBJ2-1): EAGVVQSPRYKIIEKKQPVAFWCNPISGHNTLYWYLQNLGQGPELLIRYENEEAVDDSQLPKDRFSAERLKGVDSTLKIQPAELGDSAVYLCASSGLSGSSYNEQFFGPGTRLTVL.

This clone occurred many times. The gene calls are TRBV11-3 and TRBJ2-7, with D possibly TRBD1 on 8 matching bases. The CDR3 is made up of 14 amino acids. Germline assignment: CDR1 SGHNT and CDR2 YENEEA. V was cut by 4 bases and J by 6 bases, with 16 bases left in between. As DNA, the CDR3 is TGTGCCAGCAGCTCCCGGACAGGGAGGGGCGAGCAGTACTTC. Amino acid sequence: CASSSRTGRGEQYF.

At least ten counts were recorded for this clone. This chain links TRBV11-3 with TRBJ1-2; D is possibly TRBD1 (6 bases). V was clipped by 3 bases and J by 7 bases, with 15 bases between them. Germline loops: CDR1 SGHNT, CDR2 YENEEA. The CDR3 sequence is 14 residues long. The CDR3 region is CASSLAGGPRGYTF. The DNA of the CDR3 is TGTGCCAGCAGCTTGGCTGGGGGGCCCCGTGGCTACACCTTC.

The gene calls are TRBV9 and TRBJ1-4, with 8 nucleotides matching TRBD1. Per germline, CDR1 SGDLS and CDR2 YYNGEE. The CDR3 contains 17 residues. V gave up 4 bases and J gave up 0 bases; unmatched junction bases: 8. In nucleotides, the CDR3 is TGTGCCAGCAGCCGGTCAGGGGGCGCGGCAACTAATGAAAAACTGTTTTTT. This codes for CASSRSGGAATNEKLFF.

This clone was counted ten times or more. CDR3 in amino acids: CASSVDRGRNGYTF. The CDR3 DNA follows: TGTGCCAGCAGTGTAGACAGGGGGCGCAATGGCTACACCTTC. The chain combines TRBV2 with TRBJ1-2; 10 positions agree with TRBD1. In germline, CDR1 is SNHLY, CDR2 FYNNEI. This CDR3 comprises 14 residues. With 4 bases clipped from V and 6 bases from J, the junction kept 5 bases outside the gene matches.

By frequency in the sample, this clone is medium-sized (0.01 to 0.1%). The rearrangement joins TRBV6-8 to TRBJ1-5; tentative D call: TRBD1 (5 bases). This CDR3 has 13 residues. V gave up 11 bases and J gave up 0 bases, with 11 bases separating them. Germline V gene lookup returns CDR1 MNHGY and CDR2 SAAAGT. The CDR3 nucleotides are TGTGCCGCAGGGATTTATAGCAATCAGCCCCAGCATTTT. Its protein is CAAGIYSNQPQHF.

The chain has TRBV30 and TRBJ1-2; D unclear. The CDR3 runs 13 residues. Germline V gene sequence: CDR1 GTSNPN, CDR2 SVGIG (reference sequence). The ends were cut back, 8 bases at V and 7 bases at J, with 20 bases in the middle. CDR3 loop: CAREWGEGGGYTF. Written as DNA, the CDR3 is TGTGCCCGTGAATGGGGTGAGGGTGGTGGCTACACCTTC.

Many counts were recorded for this clone. The chain uses TRBV11-3 and TRBJ2-7; 7 bases match TRBD1. This CDR3 region has 14 residues. V lost 4 bases, J lost 7 bases, and 10 bases stayed unmatched. Germline CDR1 SGHNT, CDR2 YENEEA. The CDR3 bases are TGTGCCAGCAGCTCAGACAGGGCTCGGGGAGAGCAGTACTTC. Its protein is CASSSDRARGEQYF.

The V and J genes are TRBV25-1 and TRBJ2-7; a possible D gene is TRBD1 (6 bases). Germline values: CDR1 MGHDK, CDR2 SYGVNS. The CDR3 is 15 amino acids. V was trimmed by 2 bases and J by 0 bases, leaving 11 bases between them. The CDR3 here is CASSEAGAGSYEQYF. CDR3 DNA sequence: TGTGCCAGCAGTGAAGCAGGGGCAGGCTCCTACGAGCAGTACTTC.